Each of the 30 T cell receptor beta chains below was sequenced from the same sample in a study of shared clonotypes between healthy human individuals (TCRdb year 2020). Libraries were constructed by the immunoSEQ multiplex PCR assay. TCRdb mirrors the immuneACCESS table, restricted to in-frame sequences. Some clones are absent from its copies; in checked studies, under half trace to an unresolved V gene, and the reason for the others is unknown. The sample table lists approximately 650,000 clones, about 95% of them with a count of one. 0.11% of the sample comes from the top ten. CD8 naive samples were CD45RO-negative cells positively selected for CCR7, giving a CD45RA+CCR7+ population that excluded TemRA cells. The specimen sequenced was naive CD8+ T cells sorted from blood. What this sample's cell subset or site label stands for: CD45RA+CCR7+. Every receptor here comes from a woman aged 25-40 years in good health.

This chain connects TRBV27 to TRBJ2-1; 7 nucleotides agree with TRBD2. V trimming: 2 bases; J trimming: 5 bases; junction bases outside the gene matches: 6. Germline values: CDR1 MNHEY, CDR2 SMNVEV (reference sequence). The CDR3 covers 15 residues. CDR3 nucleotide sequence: TGTGCCAGCAGTTTAGGTATAGCGGGCGACAATGAGCAGTTCTTC. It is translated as CASSLGIAGDNEQFF.

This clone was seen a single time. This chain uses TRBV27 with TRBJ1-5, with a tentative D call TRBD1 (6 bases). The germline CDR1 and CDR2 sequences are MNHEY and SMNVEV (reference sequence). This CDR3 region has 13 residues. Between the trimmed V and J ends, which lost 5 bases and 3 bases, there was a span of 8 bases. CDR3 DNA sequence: TGTGCCAGCAGTAGGGGGTACAATCAGCCCCAGCATTTT. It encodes CASSRGYNQPQHF.

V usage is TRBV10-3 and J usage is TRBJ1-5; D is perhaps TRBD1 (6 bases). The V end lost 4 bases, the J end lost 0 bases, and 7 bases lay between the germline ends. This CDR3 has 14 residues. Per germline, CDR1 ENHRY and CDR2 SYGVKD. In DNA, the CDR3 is TGTGCCATCAGTGGGACAGATAGCAATCAGCCCCAGCATTTT. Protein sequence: CAISGTDSNQPQHF.

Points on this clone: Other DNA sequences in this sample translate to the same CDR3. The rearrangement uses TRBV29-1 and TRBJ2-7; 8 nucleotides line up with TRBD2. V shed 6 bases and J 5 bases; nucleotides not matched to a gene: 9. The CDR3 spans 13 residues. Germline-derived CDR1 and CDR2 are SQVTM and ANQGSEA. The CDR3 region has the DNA TGCAGCGTCCGGGGGGGCAGGGTTCACGAGCAGTACTTC. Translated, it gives CSVRGGRVHEQYF.

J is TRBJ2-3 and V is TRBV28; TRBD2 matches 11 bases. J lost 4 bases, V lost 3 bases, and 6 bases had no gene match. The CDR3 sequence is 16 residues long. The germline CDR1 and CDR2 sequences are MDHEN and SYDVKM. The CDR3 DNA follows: TGTGCCAGCAGTTTCTTAGCGGGGGGGGAGGCAGATACGCAGTATTTT. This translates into CASSFLAGGEADTQYF.

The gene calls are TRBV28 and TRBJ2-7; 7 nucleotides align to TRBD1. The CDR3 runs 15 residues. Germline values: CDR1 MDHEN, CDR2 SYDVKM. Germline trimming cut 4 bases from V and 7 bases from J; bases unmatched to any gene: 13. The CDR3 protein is CASSSRLDRLREQYF. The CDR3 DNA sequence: TGTGCCAGCAGTTCGAGGTTGGACAGGTTGAGAGAGCAGTACTTC. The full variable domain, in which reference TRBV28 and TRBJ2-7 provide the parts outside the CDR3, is DVKVTQSSRYLVKRTGEKVFLECVQDMDHENMFWYRQDPGLGLRLIYFSYDVKMKEKGDIPEGYSVSREKKERFSLILESASTNQTSMYLCASSSRLDRLREQYFGPGTRLTVT.

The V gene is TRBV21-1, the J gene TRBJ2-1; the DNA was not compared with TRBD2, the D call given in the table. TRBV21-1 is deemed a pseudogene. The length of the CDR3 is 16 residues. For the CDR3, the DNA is TGTGCCAGCAGGGAGGGGGTAGCGGGAGGGTGGAATGAGCAGTTCTTC. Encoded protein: CASREGVAGGWNEQFF.

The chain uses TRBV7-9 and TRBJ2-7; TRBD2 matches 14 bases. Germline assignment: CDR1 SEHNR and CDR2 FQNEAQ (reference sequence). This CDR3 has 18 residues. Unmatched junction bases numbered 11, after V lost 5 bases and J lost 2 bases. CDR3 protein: CASSPSGLAGVYPYEQYF. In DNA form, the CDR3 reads TGTGCCAGCAGCCCTTCGGGACTAGCGGGAGTATATCCCTACGAGCAGTACTTC.

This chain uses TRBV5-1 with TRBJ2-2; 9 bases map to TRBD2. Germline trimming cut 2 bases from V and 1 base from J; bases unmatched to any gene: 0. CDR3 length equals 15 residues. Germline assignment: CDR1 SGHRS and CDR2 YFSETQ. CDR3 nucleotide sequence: TGCGCCAGCAGCTTACTAGCGGGGAACACCGGGGAGCTGTTTTTT. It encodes CASSLLAGNTGELFF.

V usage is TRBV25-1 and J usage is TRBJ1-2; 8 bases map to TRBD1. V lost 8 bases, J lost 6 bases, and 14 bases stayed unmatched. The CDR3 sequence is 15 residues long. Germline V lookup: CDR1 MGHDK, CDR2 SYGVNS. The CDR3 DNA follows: TGTGCCAGCCAATTCAAGCAGACAGGGGTGCATGGCTACACCTTC. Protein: CASQFKQTGVHGYTF.

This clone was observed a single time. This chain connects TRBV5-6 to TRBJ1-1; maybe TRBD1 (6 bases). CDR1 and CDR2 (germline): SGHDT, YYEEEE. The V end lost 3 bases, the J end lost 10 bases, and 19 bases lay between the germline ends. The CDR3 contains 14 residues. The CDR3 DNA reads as TGTGCCAGCAGCTCGACAGGTGAATATAAGGCAGCTTTCTTT. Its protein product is CASSSTGEYKAAFF.

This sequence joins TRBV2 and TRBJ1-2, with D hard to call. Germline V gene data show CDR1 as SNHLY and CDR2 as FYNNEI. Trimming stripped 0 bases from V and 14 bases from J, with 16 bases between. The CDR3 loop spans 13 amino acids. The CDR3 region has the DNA TGTGCCAGCAGTGAAGCGCTTCAGGCCATGGATACCTTC. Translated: CASSEALQAMDTF.

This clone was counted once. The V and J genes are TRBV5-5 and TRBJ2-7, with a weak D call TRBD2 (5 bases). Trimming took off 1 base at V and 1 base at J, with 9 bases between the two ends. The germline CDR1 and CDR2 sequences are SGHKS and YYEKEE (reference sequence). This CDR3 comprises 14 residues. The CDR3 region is CASSLLRGSYEQYF. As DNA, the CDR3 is TGTGCCAGCAGCTTGTTGCGCGGGTCCTACGAGCAGTACTTC.

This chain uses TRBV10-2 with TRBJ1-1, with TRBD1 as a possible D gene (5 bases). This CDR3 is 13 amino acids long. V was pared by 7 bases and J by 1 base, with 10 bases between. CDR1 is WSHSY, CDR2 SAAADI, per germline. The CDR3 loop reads CASTGPGNTEAFF. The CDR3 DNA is TGCGCCAGCACGGGACCGGGGAACACTGAAGCTTTCTTT.

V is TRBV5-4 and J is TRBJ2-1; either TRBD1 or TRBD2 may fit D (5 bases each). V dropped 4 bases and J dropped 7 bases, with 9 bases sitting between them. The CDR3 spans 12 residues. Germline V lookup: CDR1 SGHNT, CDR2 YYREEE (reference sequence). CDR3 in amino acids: CASSAEGNEQFF. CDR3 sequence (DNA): TGTGCCAGCAGCGCTGAGGGGAATGAGCAGTTCTTC.

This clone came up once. As DNA, the CDR3 is TGTGCCAGCAGCCCCGTGGGGGGGAGGGGCCACGAGCAGTACTTC. Residues: CASSPVGGRGHEQYF. V usage is TRBV5-6 and J usage is TRBJ2-7; 7 positions agree with TRBD2. Looked up from germline, CDR1 is SGHDT and CDR2 is YYEEEE. The CDR3 loop spans 15 amino acids. J was trimmed by 5 bases and V by 4 bases; bases with no gene match: 12.

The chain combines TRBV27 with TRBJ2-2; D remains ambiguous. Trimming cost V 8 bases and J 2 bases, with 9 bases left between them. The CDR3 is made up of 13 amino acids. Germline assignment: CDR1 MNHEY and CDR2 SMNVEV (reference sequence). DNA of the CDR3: TGTGCCAGCTTTAGCCCTAACACCGGGGAGCTGTTTTTT. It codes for CASFSPNTGELFF.

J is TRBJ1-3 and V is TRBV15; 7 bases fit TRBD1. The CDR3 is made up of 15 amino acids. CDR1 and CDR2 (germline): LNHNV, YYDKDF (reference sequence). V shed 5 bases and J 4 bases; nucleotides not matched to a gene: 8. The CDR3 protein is CATSDRARRGNTIYF. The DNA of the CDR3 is TGTGCCACCAGCGACAGGGCCAGAAGGGGAAACACCATATATTTT.

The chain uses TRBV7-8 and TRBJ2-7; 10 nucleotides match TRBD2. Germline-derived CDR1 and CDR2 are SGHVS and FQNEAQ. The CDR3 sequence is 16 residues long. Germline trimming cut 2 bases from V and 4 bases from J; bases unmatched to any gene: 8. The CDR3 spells CASSLILAGDPYEQYF. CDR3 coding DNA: TGTGCCAGCAGCTTAATCCTAGCGGGAGACCCTTACGAGCAGTACTTC.

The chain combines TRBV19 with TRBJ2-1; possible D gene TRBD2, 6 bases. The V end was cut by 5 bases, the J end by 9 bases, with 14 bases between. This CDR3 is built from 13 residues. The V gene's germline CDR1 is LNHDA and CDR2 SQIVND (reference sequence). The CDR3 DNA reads TGTGCCAGTAGTGGAACTAGCAGTAGTGAGCAGTTCTTC. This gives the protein CASSGTSSSEQFF.

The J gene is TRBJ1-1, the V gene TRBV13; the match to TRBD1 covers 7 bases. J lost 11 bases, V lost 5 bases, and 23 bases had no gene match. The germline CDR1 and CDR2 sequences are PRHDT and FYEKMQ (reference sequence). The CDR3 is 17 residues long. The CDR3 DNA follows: TGTGCCAGCAGCCAATCCATCCCCCCCGGGGGACAGCACGTGGCTTTCTTT. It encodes CASSQSIPPGGQHVAFF.

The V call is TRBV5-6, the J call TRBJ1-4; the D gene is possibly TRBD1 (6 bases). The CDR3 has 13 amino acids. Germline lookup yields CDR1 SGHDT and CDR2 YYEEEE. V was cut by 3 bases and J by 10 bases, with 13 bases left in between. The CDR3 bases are TGTGCCAGCAGCTCGGGACATCCTGCAAAACTGTTTTTT. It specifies CASSSGHPAKLFF.

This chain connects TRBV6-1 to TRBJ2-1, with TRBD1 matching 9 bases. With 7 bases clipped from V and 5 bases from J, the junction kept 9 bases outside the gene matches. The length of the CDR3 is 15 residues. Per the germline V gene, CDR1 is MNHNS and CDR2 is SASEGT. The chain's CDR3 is CASTGDRAGDNEQFF. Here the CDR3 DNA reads TGTGCCAGCACTGGGGACAGGGCAGGGGACAATGAGCAGTTCTTC.

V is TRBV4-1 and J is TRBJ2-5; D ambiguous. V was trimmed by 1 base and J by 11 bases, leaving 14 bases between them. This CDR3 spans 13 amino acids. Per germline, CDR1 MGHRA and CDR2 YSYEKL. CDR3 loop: CASSQVGGLEQYF. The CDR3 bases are TGCGCCAGCAGCCAAGTCGGTGGTCTTGAGCAGTACTTC.

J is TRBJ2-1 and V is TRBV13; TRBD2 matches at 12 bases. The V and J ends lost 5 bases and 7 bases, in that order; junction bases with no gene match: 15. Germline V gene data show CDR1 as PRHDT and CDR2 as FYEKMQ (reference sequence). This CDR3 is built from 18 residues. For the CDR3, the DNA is TGTGCCAGCAGCACGAATGGCTGGCTAGCGGGAGGGGGGAATGAGCAGTTCTTC. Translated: CASSTNGWLAGGGNEQFF.

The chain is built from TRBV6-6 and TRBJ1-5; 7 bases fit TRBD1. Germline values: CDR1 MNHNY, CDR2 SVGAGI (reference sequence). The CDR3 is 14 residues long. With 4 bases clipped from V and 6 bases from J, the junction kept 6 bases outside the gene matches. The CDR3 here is CASSSTGAGQPQHF. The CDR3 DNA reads TGTGCCAGCAGTTCCACAGGGGCAGGTCAGCCCCAGCATTTT.

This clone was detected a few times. The CDR3 coding sequence is TGTGCCAGCAGCGAAAAGGACAGGGGCCTTAACTATGGCTACACCTTC. As protein: CASSEKDRGLNYGYTF. The chain combines TRBV7-9 with TRBJ1-2; 9 bases are shared with TRBD1. CDR1 and CDR2 from the germline V gene are SEHNR and FQNEAQ (reference sequence). CDR3 size: 16 residues. Germline trimming cut 5 bases from V and 1 base from J; bases unmatched to any gene: 8.

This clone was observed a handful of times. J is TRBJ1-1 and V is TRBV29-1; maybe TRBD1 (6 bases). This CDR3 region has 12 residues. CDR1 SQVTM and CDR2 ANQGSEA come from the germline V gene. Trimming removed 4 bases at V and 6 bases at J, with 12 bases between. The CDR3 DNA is TGCAGCGTTGTCGGACAGAATCCTGAAGCTTTCTTT. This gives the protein CSVVGQNPEAFF.

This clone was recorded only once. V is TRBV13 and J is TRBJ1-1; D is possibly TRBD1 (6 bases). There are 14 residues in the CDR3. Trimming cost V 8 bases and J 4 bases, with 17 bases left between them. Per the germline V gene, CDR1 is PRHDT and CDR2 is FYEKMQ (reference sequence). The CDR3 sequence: CASDHREGATEAFF. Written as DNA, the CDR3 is TGTGCCAGCGATCACAGGGAAGGGGCCACTGAAGCTTTCTTT.

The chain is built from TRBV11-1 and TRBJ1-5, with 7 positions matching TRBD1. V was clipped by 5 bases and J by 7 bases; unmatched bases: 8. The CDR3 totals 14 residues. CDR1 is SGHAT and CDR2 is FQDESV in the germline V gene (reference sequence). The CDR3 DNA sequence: TGTGCCAGCAGCCCCCGACAGGGAGGGCAGCCCCAGCATTTT. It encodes CASSPRQGGQPQHF.